Listed here are 4 T cell receptor beta chains from one sample, sequenced in a study of T cells in Graves' hyperthyroidism and ophthalmopathy. There were TCR beta CDR3 regions amplified from RNA transcripts. In the first-round RT-PCR of the TCR CDR3, the HTBI primer set was used. TCRdb re-derived calls from the multiplex PCR reads in MiXCR, one entry per CDR3 protein. This sample has approximately 100,000 distinct CDR3 sequences, with around 50% found just once. Sequences were obtained from blood. Receptor source: a man in his forties with Graves' hyperthyroidism.

This sequence joins TRBV24-1 and TRBJ1-5; 9 bases are a match to TRBD1. The CDR3 sequence is 15 residues long. Germline V gene sequence: CDR1 KGHDR, CDR2 SFDVKD. Trimming cost V 7 bases and J 9 bases; bases outside gene matches: 12. CDR3 sequence reads: CATRGTGTGERPQHF. DNA for the CDR3: TGTGCCACCAGGGGGACAGGGACCGGGGAGCGGCCCCAGCATTTT.

Many counts were recorded for this clonotype. The J gene is TRBJ1-2, the V gene TRBV12-3 or TRBV12-4, with D perhaps TRBD1 (5 bases). The CDR3 consists of 12 residues. V lost 5 bases and J lost 2, with 6 bases in between. The CDR3 DNA reads TGTGCCAGCAGTAACAGGAACTATGGCTACACCTTC. It specifies CASSNRNYGYTF.

On this clonotype: A read error is possible here, since a much larger clone lies one base away. The chain is built from TRBV7-6 and TRBJ2-7; 12 nucleotides line up with TRBD2. CDR3 length: 16 residues. Germline V gene lookup returns CDR1 SGHVS and CDR2 FNYEAQ. CDR3 protein: CASSYSLAGGRAEQYF. The CDR3, as DNA: TGCGCCAGCAGCTACTCTCTAGCGGGAGGGCGGGCTGAGCAGTACTTC.

This clonotype was counted once. The V gene is TRBV14, the J gene TRBJ1-1; D is possibly TRBD1 (6 bases). CDR1 is SGHDN, CDR2 FVKESK, per germline. V lost 4 bases and J 1 base, leaving 10 bases between the germline ends. The CDR3 spans 14 residues. Here the CDR3 DNA reads TGTGCCAGCAGCCCTCTGACAGGGAACACTGAAGCTTTCTTT. This codes for CASSPLTGNTEAFF.